Below, 30 T cell receptor beta chains from the same sample are listed, as sequenced in a study of blood T cell repertoires in COVID-19. Using immunoSEQ multiplex PCR, the repertoire was profiled, and TCRdb retains in-frame clones only, with some absent. The data hold roughly 200,000 clones, with approximately 83% observed a single time. Sequencing used peripheral blood. The origin of the receptors is a man in his forties or fifties with active or convalescent COVID-19.

This rearrangement joins TRBV5-6 to TRBJ1-3; maybe TRBD1 (5 bases). V was shortened by 2 bases and J by 0 bases, with 15 bases between the two germline ends. CDR3 length equals 17 residues. Germline CDR1 is SGHDT and CDR2 is YYEEEE. CDR3 sequence reads: CASSLGLGHNSGNTIYF. The CDR3 bases are TGTGCCAGCAGCTTAGGTCTTGGACACAACTCTGGAAACACCATATATTTT. Combining the CDR3 with reference TRBV5-6 and TRBJ1-3 gives the whole variable domain DAGVTQSPTHLIKTRGQQVTLRCSPKSGHDTVSWYQQALGQGPQFIFQYYEEEERQRGNFPDRFSGHQFPNYSSELNVNALLLGDSALYLCASSLGLGHNSGNTIYFGEGSWLTVV.

CDR3 in amino acids: CASSHTSNQPQHF. CDR3 bases: TGTGCCAGCAGCCACACTAGCAATCAGCCCCAGCATTTT. This chain links TRBV28 with TRBJ1-5; D is ambiguous. V lost 6 bases, J lost 0 bases, and 6 bases lay in between. Looked up from germline, CDR1 is MDHEN and CDR2 is SYDVKM. The CDR3 is 13 residues long.

The rearrangement uses TRBV5-4 and TRBJ1-1, with D possibly being TRBD1 (5 bases). The V gene lost 4 bases and the J gene lost 3 bases, with 19 bases spanning the gap. The germline gives CDR1 SGHNT, CDR2 YYREEE (reference sequence). This CDR3 region has 16 residues. The CDR3 loop is CASSRTRSGLDTEAFF. DNA for the CDR3: TGTGCCAGCAGCCGTACAAGGTCAGGGTTGGACACTGAAGCTTTCTTT.

The rearrangement links TRBV6-5 to TRBJ1-4, with 8 bases fitting TRBD1. The germline V gene has CDR1 MNHEY and CDR2 SVGAGI. V trimming: 6 bases; J trimming: 7 bases; junction bases outside the gene matches: 4. The CDR3 length is 13 residues. CDR3 amino acids: CASRGQGLEKLFF. CDR3 coding DNA: TGTGCCAGCAGAGGACAGGGACTTGAAAAACTGTTTTTT.

V gene TRBV9 combines with J gene TRBJ2-1, with TRBD2 matching over 9 bases. CDR1 is SGDLS, CDR2 YYNGEE, per germline. This CDR3 has 16 amino acids. Unmatched junction bases numbered 13, after V lost 5 bases and J lost 7 bases. This chain's CDR3 is CASSTSFAGGRNEQFF. The CDR3 coding sequence is TGTGCCAGCAGTACCTCTTTCGCGGGGGGGCGAAATGAGCAGTTCTTC.

The rearrangement links TRBV5-1 to TRBJ2-3; D uncertain. There are 15 residues in the CDR3. Germline CDR1 reads SGHRS; CDR2 reads YFSETQ. V gave up 0 bases and J gave up 0 bases, with 8 bases separating them. This chain's CDR3 is CASSLDGSSTDTQYF. CDR3 sequence (DNA): TGCGCCAGCAGCTTGGACGGTTCTAGCACAGATACGCAGTATTTT. The full variable domain, rest sourced from reference TRBV5-1 and TRBJ2-3, is KAGVTQTPRYLIKTRGQQVTLSCSPISGHRSVSWYQQTPGQGLQFLFEYFSETQRNKGNFPGRFSGRQFSNSRSEMNVSTLELGDSALYLCASSLDGSSTDTQYFGPGTRLTVL.

This chain connects TRBV14 to TRBJ2-6; 9 bases are a match to TRBD1. CDR3 size: 15 residues. The V gene's germline CDR1 is SGHDN and CDR2 FVKESK. J lost 3 bases, V lost 6 bases, and 3 bases had no gene match. CDR3 region: CASRGQGYGANVLTF. CDR3 in DNA: TGTGCCAGCAGGGGACAGGGTTATGGGGCCAACGTCCTGACTTTC.

This clone was counted only a few times. The V gene is TRBV6-5, the J gene TRBJ1-1, with D tentatively TRBD1 (6 bases). Germline V lookup: CDR1 MNHEY, CDR2 SVGAGI. CDR3 length equals 15 residues. The V end was cut by 7 bases, the J end by 5 bases, with 20 bases between. The CDR3 DNA reads TGTGCCAGCACCCCATGGAACAGGGAGGGGACTGAAGCTTTCTTT. Translation: CASTPWNREGTEAFF.

The chain employs TRBV30 and TRBJ1-4; D not resolved. This CDR3 region has 13 residues. The V end lost 1 base, the J end lost 5 bases, and 8 bases lay between the germline ends. Germline CDR1 and CDR2: GTSNPN and SVGIG (reference sequence). The CDR3 region is CAWSGALNEKLFF. Here the CDR3 DNA reads TGTGCCTGGAGTGGGGCCTTGAATGAAAAACTGTTTTTT. The variable domain in full, with the rest retrieved from reference TRBV30 and TRBJ1-4, is SQTIHQWPATLVQPVGSPLSLECTVEGTSNPNLYWYRQAAGRGLQLLFYSVGIGQISSEVPQNLSASRPQDRQFILSSKKLLLSDSGFYLCAWSGALNEKLFFGSGTQLSVL.

This clone was seen once. The chain links TRBV30 to TRBJ1-1, with a tentative D call TRBD1 (5 bases). The CDR3 loop spans 12 amino acids. Between the trimmed V and J ends, which lost 3 bases and 3 bases, there was a span of 8 bases. The germline V gene has CDR1 GTSNPN and CDR2 SVGIG (reference sequence). The CDR3 DNA follows: TGTGCCTGGAGGGTAGGGGACACTGAAGCTTTCTTT. It specifies CAWRVGDTEAFF. The full variable domain, its missing parts supplied by reference TRBV30 and TRBJ1-1, is SQTIHQWPATLVQPVGSPLSLECTVEGTSNPNLYWYRQAAGRGLQLLFYSVGIGQISSEVPQNLSASRPQDRQFILSSKKLLLSDSGFYLCAWRVGDTEAFFGQGTRLTVV.

This chain uses TRBV12-3 or TRBV12-4 with TRBJ1-2; D is unclear. The V end was cut by 5 bases, the J end by 7 bases, with 14 bases between. This CDR3 is built from 13 residues. The DNA of the CDR3 is TGTGCCAGCAGTCTGTATGCGGCTAGTGGCTACACCTTC. The encoded protein is CASSLYAASGYTF.

The chain carries TRBV28 and TRBJ2-5; 8 bases align to TRBD2. Germline CDR1 MDHEN, CDR2 SYDVKM. The trim removed 2 bases at V and 5 bases at J, leaving 4 bases unmatched. The CDR3 is 14 amino acids. CDR3 bases: TGTGCCAGCAGTTTAGCGGGGGGCGCTGAGACCCAGTACTTC. This gives the protein CASSLAGGAETQYF.

The chain links TRBV27 to TRBJ2-7; D possibly corresponds to TRBD2 (7 bases). V was clipped by 8 bases and J by 3 bases, with 11 bases between them. Germline loops: CDR1 MNHEY, CDR2 SMNVEV (reference sequence). The CDR3 sequence is 12 residues long. As DNA, the CDR3 is TGTGCCAGCGGTAGGGGGGGCTACGAGCAGTACTTC. Residues: CASGRGGYEQYF.

Only one count was recorded for this clone. The rearrangement uses TRBV6-2 or TRBV6-3 and TRBJ1-2, with D perhaps matching TRBD1 (6 bases). Trimming shortened V by 2 bases and J by 6 bases, and 13 bases separated the two germline ends. Germline CDR1 and CDR2: MNHEY and SVGEGT. The CDR3 runs to 14 residues. This CDR3 is CASSYGLSGDGYTF. DNA of the CDR3: TGTGCCAGCAGTTACGGGTTGTCAGGGGATGGCTACACCTTC.

The chain carries TRBV20-1 and TRBJ1-2; D remains unclear. This CDR3 is 11 amino acids long. Germline lookup yields CDR1 DFQATT and CDR2 SNEGSKA (reference sequence). V was trimmed by 6 bases and J by 4 bases, leaving 9 bases between them. The DNA of the CDR3 is TGCAGTGCCCCCCCCATCTATGGCTACACCTTC. Its translation: CSAPPIYGYTF.

The V and J genes are TRBV6-6 and TRBJ1-6; D remains ambiguous. CDR1 and CDR2 (germline): MNHNY, SVGAGI (reference sequence). The germline V and J ends were trimmed by 2 bases and 9 bases, with 14 bases remaining between them. This CDR3 has 15 residues. The CDR3 region is CASSYPSSPSSPLHF. The CDR3 DNA is TGTGCCAGCAGTTACCCGAGCTCTCCAAGTTCACCCCTCCACTTT.

This chain connects TRBV7-9 to TRBJ1-2; no clear D gene. The V gene's germline CDR1 is SEHNR and CDR2 FQNEAQ (reference sequence). V gave up 10 bases and J gave up 5 bases, with 5 bases separating them. The CDR3 length is 9 residues. The CDR3 spells CANSYGYTF. The CDR3 nucleotides are TGTGCCAACTCATATGGCTACACCTTC.

The J gene is TRBJ2-3, the V gene TRBV6-2 or TRBV6-3; TRBD2 matches at 8 bases. The J segment lost 5 bases and the V segment lost 2 bases, leaving 9 bases of the junction unmatched. The CDR3 runs 16 residues. Germline V gene data show CDR1 as MNHEY and CDR2 as SVGEGT. The CDR3 nucleotides read TGTGCCAGCAGTTACCGGGGGGGCCTTTTGGGAGATACGCAGTATTTT. As protein: CASSYRGGLLGDTQYF.

The rearrangement uses TRBV6-5 and TRBJ2-6; 8 nucleotides match TRBD2. Germline CDR1 and CDR2: MNHEY and SVGAGI. There are 15 residues in the CDR3. V lost 6 bases and J lost 2; bases outside the gene matches: 3. This chain's CDR3 is CASRAGGAGANVLTF. CDR3 bases: TGTGCCAGCAGAGCCGGGGGGGCTGGGGCCAACGTCCTGACTTTC.

The CDR3, as DNA: TGTGCCAGCAGCCAAGAAGACCGGCGGGATGAGCAGTTCTTC. This translates into CASSQEDRRDEQFF. The J gene is TRBJ2-1, the V gene TRBV3-1 (or the pseudogene TRBV3-2), with a possible D match to TRBD2 (5 bases). The germline V and J ends were trimmed by 0 bases and 8 bases, with 11 bases remaining between them. The CDR3 spans 14 residues. Per germline, CDR1 LGHDT and CDR2 YNNKEL (reference sequence).

The chain carries TRBV18 and TRBJ1-1, with 10 bases that match TRBD1. With V trimmed by 3 bases and J by 5 bases, 6 bases remained unmatched. Germline V gene data show CDR1 as KGHSH and CDR2 as LQKENI. The CDR3 is made up of 15 amino acids. The CDR3, as DNA: TGTGCCAGCTCACCCTCCGGGACAGGGGTTACTGAAGCTTTCTTT. Amino acids: CASSPSGTGVTEAFF. Full variable domain (remainder filled in from reference TRBV18 and TRBJ1-1): NAGVMQNPRHLVRRRGQEARLRCSPMKGHSHVYWYRQLPEEGLKFMVYLQKENIIDESGMPKERFSAEFPKEGPSILRIQQVVRGDSAAYFCASSPSGTGVTEAFFGQGTRLTVV.

The rearrangement uses TRBV5-5 and TRBJ2-3; the match to TRBD2 covers 9 bases. This CDR3 is 15 amino acids long. Losses at the gene ends were 4 bases for V and 6 bases for J; bases not matched to a gene: 9. Germline-derived CDR1 and CDR2 are SGHKS and YYEKEE (reference sequence). CDR3 amino acids: CASSTASGDRDTQYF. In DNA, the CDR3 is TGTGCCAGCAGCACCGCTAGCGGGGATCGGGATACGCAGTATTTT. Supplemented by reference TRBV5-5 and TRBJ2-3, the full variable domain reads DAGVTQSPTHLIKTRGQQVTLRCSPISGHKSVSWYQQVLGQGPQFIFQYYEKEERGRGNFPDRFSARQFPNYSSELNVNALLLGDSALYLCASSTASGDRDTQYFGPGTRLTVL.

This clone was counted between two and nine times. This chain joins TRBV7-2 and TRBJ1-1, with a weak D call TRBD1 (5 bases). Germline CDR1 reads SGHTA; CDR2 reads FQGNSA. The CDR3 extends over 14 amino acids. V was pared by 7 bases and J by 1 base, with 13 bases between. CDR3 in DNA: TGTGCCAGCACCCCGGACAATCGGAACACTGAAGCTTTCTTT. Amino acids: CASTPDNRNTEAFF. Variable domain in full (rest from reference TRBV7-2 and TRBJ1-1): GAGVSQSPSNKVTEKGKDVELRCDPISGHTALYWYRQSLGQGLEFLIYFQGNSAPDKSGLPSDRFSAERTGGSVSTLTIQRTQQEDSAVYLCASTPDNRNTEAFFGQGTRLTVV.

The rearrangement links TRBV6-2 or TRBV6-3 to TRBJ2-1; 15 bases map to TRBD2. CDR3 size: 17 residues. Trimming at V came to 4 bases and at J to 6 bases, leaving 7 bases not matched to a gene. Germline CDR1 MNHEY, CDR2 SVGEGT. DNA for the CDR3: TGTGCCAGCAGTTCCAACCGGGGACTAGCGGGGGGCAATGAGCAGTTCTTC. Its translation is CASSSNRGLAGGNEQFF.

The V call is TRBV4-2, the J call TRBJ2-5, with TRBD1 matching over 10 bases. With 1 base clipped from V and 3 bases from J, the junction kept 8 bases outside the gene matches. This CDR3 comprises 17 residues. The germline V gene has CDR1 LGHNA and CDR2 YNFKEQ. DNA of the CDR3: TGTGCCAGCAGCCAAGGGAGGCAGGGACAGGGGAAAGAGACCCAGTACTTC. Its protein product is CASSQGRQGQGKETQYF.

J is TRBJ2-1 and V is TRBV11-2; 10 bases agree with TRBD2. CDR3 length: 15 amino acids. The germline V gene has CDR1 SGHAT and CDR2 FQNNGV. The ends lost 0 bases at V and 9 bases at J; junction bases unmatched: 5. CDR3 bases: TGTGCCAGCAGCTTAGAGAGGACTAGCGGTCTTGAGCAGTTCTTC. Amino acid sequence: CASSLERTSGLEQFF. Full variable domain (rest looked up from reference TRBV11-2 and TRBJ2-1): EAGVAQSPRYKIIEKRQSVAFWCNPISGHATLYWYQQILGQGPKLLIQFQNNGVVDDSQLPKDRFSAERLKGVDSTLKIQPAKLEDSAVYLCASSLERTSGLEQFFGPGTRLTVL.

The chain combines TRBV7-2 with TRBJ2-1; 7 bases line up with TRBD2. The V segment lost 5 bases and the J segment 7 bases; nucleotides outside the gene matches: 5. In germline, CDR1 is SGHTA, CDR2 FQGNSA. CDR3 length: 13 residues. The CDR3 DNA reads as TGTGCCAGCAGCGTTGGGAGGGATAATGAGCAGTTCTTC. It yields the protein CASSVGRDNEQFF.

This chain links TRBV18 with TRBJ1-4; the match to TRBD1 covers 9 bases. The CDR3 consists of 15 residues. V shed 3 bases, J shed 3 bases, and the junction held 2 bases outside the gene matches. Germline V gene data show CDR1 as KGHSH and CDR2 as LQKENI. The CDR3 DNA sequence: TGTGCCAGCTCACCGAGACAGGGGGCTAATGAAAAACTGTTTTTT. This gives the protein CASSPRQGANEKLFF.

The rearrangement uses TRBV7-2 and TRBJ1-1; possibly TRBD1 for D (5 bases). Between the trimmed V and J ends, which lost 1 base and 5 bases, there was a span of 11 bases. This CDR3 is built from 14 residues. Germline assignment: CDR1 SGHTA and CDR2 FQGNSA. The CDR3, as DNA: TGTGCCAGCAGCTTAGGGGGGAGGGCAACTGAAGCTTTCTTT. Translated, it gives CASSLGGRATEAFF.

The genes are TRBV5-6 and TRBJ1-4, with D unclear. From germline, CDR1 is SGHDT and CDR2 YYEEEE. CDR3 length: 14 residues. V was pared by 1 base and J by 8 bases, with 12 bases between. CDR3 sequence (DNA): TGTGCCAGCAGCTTGTGGCAGGTGAACGAAAAACTGTTTTTT. This encodes CASSLWQVNEKLFF.